This passage covers 29 T cell receptor beta chains from one sample sequenced in a study of control samples from healthy donors and cancer patients (dated by TCRdb to the early 2020s). The receptor library was made with the immunoSEQ multiplex PCR assay. What TCRdb holds here is the immuneACCESS table cut down to in-frame rearrangements. Part of the clones is not present; checked against another copy, under half of the missing clones reflect an unresolved V gene, and the others are unexplained. Recorded for this sample are 150,000 to 200,000 clones; 91% of them occurred a single time. Around 1.5% of the sample is held by the ten biggest clonotypes. Sequencing used blood. These receptors were obtained from a woman aged 25 to 45 in good health.

V and J are TRBV19 and TRBJ1-5; 8 bases align to TRBD1. This CDR3 comprises 15 residues. V dropped 5 bases and J dropped 5; count of bases not matched to a gene: 8. From germline, CDR1 is LNHDA and CDR2 SQIVND (reference sequence). The CDR3 loop is CASSSLQGGDQPQHF. For the CDR3, the DNA is TGTGCCAGTAGTTCCCTACAGGGGGGGGATCAGCCCCAGCATTTT. The full variable domain, in which reference TRBV19 and TRBJ1-5 provide the parts outside the CDR3, is DGGITQSPKYLFRKEGQNVTLSCEQNLNHDAMYWYRQDPGQGLRLIYYSQIVNDFQKGDIAEGYSVSREKKESFPLTVTSAQKNPTAFYLCASSSLQGGDQPQHFGDGTRLSIL.

The CDR3 here is CASSRTANTEAFF. In DNA, the CDR3 is TGTGCCAGCAGTCGGACGGCGAACACTGAAGCTTTCTTT. The J gene is TRBJ1-1, the V gene TRBV12-3 or TRBV12-4, with D unresolved. The CDR3 consists of 13 residues. Trimming left V 5 bases short and J 1 base short, with 8 bases between.

The gene calls are TRBV7-8 and TRBJ1-2; perhaps TRBD1 as D (5 bases). V was cut by 1 base and J by 4 bases, with 7 bases left in between. The CDR3 is 13 amino acids. CDR1 and CDR2 (germline): SGHVS, FQNEAQ. CDR3 coding DNA: TGTGCCAGCAGCTTAGAAGGGGCCTATGGCTACACCTTC. Its translation: CASSLEGAYGYTF.

The V and J genes are TRBV30 and TRBJ2-5; D is tentatively TRBD1 or TRBD2 (5 bases each). In germline, CDR1 is GTSNPN, CDR2 SVGIG (reference sequence). Trimming shortened V by 0 bases and J by 1 base, and 6 bases separated the two germline ends. The CDR3 consists of 13 residues. The CDR3 nucleotides read TGTGCCTGGAGTGTCGGGGCCCAAGAGACCCAGTACTTC. Residues: CAWSVGAQETQYF.

The J gene is TRBJ1-4, the V gene TRBV3-1 (or the pseudogene TRBV3-2), with 7 nucleotides matching TRBD1. This CDR3 region has 16 residues. Germline CDR1 LGHDT, CDR2 YNNKEL (reference sequence). V lost 4 bases to trimming and J lost 0 bases; unmatched junction nucleotides: 5. Written as DNA, the CDR3 is TGTGCCAGCAGCCCGGGGACAGTTGCAACTAATGAAAAACTGTTTTTT. This codes for CASSPGTVATNEKLFF.

Concerning this clone itself: Other DNA sequences in this sample translate to the same CDR3. The chain joins TRBV4-1 to TRBJ2-7, with D uncertain. The CDR3 is made up of 14 amino acids. Germline values: CDR1 MGHRA, CDR2 YSYEKL. Between the trimmed V and J ends, which lost 1 base and 1 base, there was a span of 8 bases. The CDR3: CASSQVGRSYEQYF. CDR3 DNA sequence: TGCGCCAGCAGCCAAGTTGGCAGGTCCTACGAGCAGTACTTC.

The rearrangement uses TRBV5-5 and TRBJ2-7; D is perhaps TRBD1 or TRBD2 (5 bases each). Trimming took off 2 bases at V and 5 bases at J, with 11 bases between the two ends. In germline, CDR1 is SGHKS, CDR2 YYEKEE (reference sequence). CDR3 length: 13 amino acids. The CDR3 reads CASSFTGTDEQYF. In nucleotides, the CDR3 is TGTGCCAGCAGCTTTACCGGGACGGACGAGCAGTACTTC.

The chain joins TRBV12-5 to TRBJ1-2; D is unclear. Looked up from germline, CDR1 is LGHNT and CDR2 is FRNRAP. The CDR3 covers 12 residues. The V end was cut by 2 bases, the J end by 7 bases, with 8 bases between. CDR3 residues: CASGLPHVGYTF. The CDR3 nucleotides are TGTGCTAGTGGTTTGCCCCATGTTGGCTACACCTTC.

The gene calls are TRBV12-3 or TRBV12-4 and TRBJ1-1; D remains unclear. This CDR3 is 13 amino acids long. Between the trimmed V and J ends, which lost 5 bases and 6 bases, there was a span of 13 bases. The chain's CDR3 is CASSPRTVPEAFF. CDR3 sequence (DNA): TGTGCCAGCAGTCCTCGGACGGTCCCTGAAGCTTTCTTT.

The chain links TRBV5-6 to TRBJ1-1; 7 nucleotides line up with TRBD1. V dropped 0 bases and J dropped 1; count of bases not matched to a gene: 0. In germline, CDR1 is SGHDT, CDR2 YYEEEE. This CDR3 is 14 amino acids long. The CDR3 protein is CASSLGTGNTEAFF. CDR3 sequence (DNA): TGTGCCAGCAGCTTGGGGACAGGGAACACTGAAGCTTTCTTT.

This sequence joins TRBV12-3 or TRBV12-4 and TRBJ2-3; D gene uncertain. V was clipped by 8 bases and J by 2 bases, with 5 bases between them. The CDR3 loop spans 11 amino acids. The DNA of the CDR3 is TGTGCCAGCCAGTACACAGATACGCAGTATTTT. This encodes CASQYTDTQYF.

The V and J genes are TRBV19 and TRBJ1-2; 7 bases match TRBD1. The germline V gene encodes CDR1 LNHDA and CDR2 SQIVND (reference sequence). V lost 6 bases to trimming and J lost 4 bases; unmatched junction nucleotides: 2. This CDR3 contains 12 residues. CDR3 loop: CASRQGIYGYTF. The DNA of the CDR3 is TGTGCCAGTAGACAGGGGATCTATGGCTACACCTTC.

The chain carries TRBV3-1 (or the pseudogene TRBV3-2) and TRBJ2-3; 9 bases match TRBD2. With 2 bases clipped from V and 2 bases from J, the junction kept 5 bases outside the gene matches. CDR1 and CDR2 from the germline V gene are LGHDT and YNNKEL (reference sequence). The CDR3 extends over 16 amino acids. The CDR3 DNA sequence: TGTGCCAGCAGCCAATTAGCGGGGGTATCCACAGATACGCAGTATTTT. As protein: CASSQLAGVSTDTQYF.

The chain employs TRBV27 and TRBJ1-2; D might be TRBD1 (6 bases). The CDR3 runs to 15 residues. Germline V lookup: CDR1 MNHEY, CDR2 SMNVEV (reference sequence). V shed 2 bases and J shed 5 bases, with 15 bases lying between them. CDR3 in amino acids: CASSLKWTDQYGYTF. CDR3 coding DNA: TGTGCCAGCAGTTTAAAGTGGACAGACCAATATGGCTACACCTTC.

This clone was found once. This chain links TRBV27 with TRBJ2-2; no definite D call. This CDR3 has 11 amino acids. Trimming shortened V by 7 bases and J by 3 bases, and 3 bases separated the two germline ends. Germline values: CDR1 MNHEY, CDR2 SMNVEV (reference sequence). CDR3 loop: CASTDTGELFF. Written as DNA, the CDR3 is TGTGCCAGCACGGACACCGGGGAGCTGTTTTTT.

The chain couples TRBV7-9 to TRBJ2-2; TRBD1 agrees at 9 bases. The CDR3 is 15 residues long. The germline CDR1 and CDR2 sequences are SEHNR and FQNEAQ (reference sequence). The V segment lost 0 bases and the J segment 5 bases; nucleotides outside the gene matches: 1. The CDR3 spells CASSLATGGTGELFF. CDR3 DNA sequence: TGTGCCAGCAGCTTAGCGACAGGGGGAACCGGGGAGCTGTTTTTT. The full variable domain, completed using reference TRBV7-9 and TRBJ2-2, is DTGVSQNPRHKITKRGQNVTFRCDPISEHNRLYWYRQTLGQGPEFLTYFQNEAQLEKSRLLSDRFSAERPKGSFSTLEIQRTEQGDSAMYLCASSLATGGTGELFFGEGSRLTVL.

This clone was counted only a few times. The chain combines TRBV30 with TRBJ1-6, with 9 bases fitting TRBD1. After removal of 1 base from V and 4 bases from J, the junction contained 5 bases not matched to a gene. Germline assignment: CDR1 GTSNPN and CDR2 SVGIG (reference sequence). The CDR3 has 16 amino acids. The CDR3 protein is CAWSGGQGAYNSPLHF. For the CDR3, the DNA is TGTGCCTGGAGTGGGGGACAGGGAGCGTATAATTCACCCCTCCACTTT.

The chain joins TRBV2 to TRBJ2-7; unclear D gene. V lost 4 bases, J lost 3 bases, and 10 bases lay in between. Per germline, CDR1 SNHLY and CDR2 FYNNEI. The CDR3 is made up of 13 amino acids. The DNA for the CDR3 is TGTGCCAGCAGTGGTAAGCAAGTCTACGAGCAGTACTTC. This encodes CASSGKQVYEQYF. Together with reference TRBV2 and TRBJ2-7, the CDR3 gives the full variable domain: EPEVTQTPSHQVTQMGQEVILRCVPISNHLYFYWYRQILGQKVEFLVSFYNNEISEKSEIFDDQFSVERPDGSNFTLKIRSTKLEDSAMYFCASSGKQVYEQYFGPGTRLTVT.

The CDR3 loop is CASSLSLTLEYNEQFF. The DNA of the CDR3 is TGTGCCAGCAGCTTATCCCTGACTCTAGAGTACAATGAGCAGTTCTTC. This rearrangement joins TRBV7-2 to TRBJ2-1; D uncertain. The germline V and J ends were trimmed by 2 bases and 4 bases, with 15 bases remaining between them. The V gene's germline CDR1 is SGHTA and CDR2 FQGNSA. CDR3 length: 16 residues.

CDR3 nucleotides: TGTGCCAGCAGTCGGGACAGGGGGCCGGGAGGCTACACCTTC. It yields the protein CASSRDRGPGGYTF. J is TRBJ1-2 and V is TRBV2; 12 bases map to TRBD1. After removal of 5 bases from V and 8 bases from J, the junction contained 6 bases not matched to a gene. Germline V gives CDR1 SNHLY, CDR2 FYNNEI. This CDR3 has 14 residues.

This chain links TRBV15 with TRBJ2-5; D perhaps matches TRBD2 (5 bases). The CDR3 consists of 14 residues. The germline V gene has CDR1 LNHNV and CDR2 YYDKDF (reference sequence). Deletions cut 4 bases from V and 5 bases from J, with 14 bases between. The CDR3 DNA sequence: TGTGCCACCAGCATCTCGGACTTGGGGGAGACCCAGTACTTC. Residues: CATSISDLGETQYF. The whole variable domain, remainder taken from reference TRBV15 and TRBJ2-5, is DAMVIQNPRYQVTQFGKPVTLSCSQTLNHNVMYWYQQKSSQAPKLLFHYYDKDFNNEADTPDNFQSRRPNTSFCFLDIRSPGLGDTAMYLCATSISDLGETQYFGPGTRLLVL.

This chain connects TRBV4-2 to TRBJ2-1; 9 bases map to TRBD2. The V gene end was trimmed by 0 bases and the J gene end by 2 bases; junction bases not matched to a gene: 2. CDR3 size: 16 residues. Germline CDR1 is LGHNA and CDR2 is YNFKEQ. In nucleotides, the CDR3 is TGTGCCAGCAGCCAAGAGGCGGGAGGGCCCTACAATGAGCAGTTCTTC. This sequence encodes CASSQEAGGPYNEQFF.

The rearrangement uses TRBV28 and TRBJ1-2; D call uncertain. CDR1 and CDR2 from the germline V gene are MDHEN and SYDVKM. V lost 4 bases to trimming and J lost 2 bases, with 8 bases between them. There are 13 residues in the CDR3. CDR3 sequence (DNA): TGTGCCAGCAGTTCGAAAGGGAACTATGGCTACACCTTC. As protein: CASSSKGNYGYTF.

The rearrangement joins TRBV4-1 to TRBJ2-7; D is perhaps TRBD2 (5 bases). Germline loops: CDR1 MGHRA, CDR2 YSYEKL. The CDR3 length is 14 residues. Trimming stripped 0 bases from V and 7 bases from J, with 13 bases between. As DNA, the CDR3 is TGCGCCAGCAGCCAAGAGTCCCGGGGAAGAGAGCAGTACTTC. It yields the protein CASSQESRGREQYF.

The rearrangement joins TRBV25-1 to TRBJ1-5; D unclear. V gave up 6 bases and J gave up 3 bases, with 6 bases separating them. The CDR3 totals 12 residues. Germline values: CDR1 MGHDK, CDR2 SYGVNS. The CDR3 loop is CASRGDNQPQHF. CDR3 nucleotide sequence: TGTGCCAGCAGAGGAGACAATCAGCCCCAGCATTTT.

The chain is built from TRBV7-2 and TRBJ2-7; 8 nucleotides agree with TRBD2. The CDR3 length is 14 residues. V shed 5 bases and J 3 bases; nucleotides not matched to a gene: 6. The germline CDR1 and CDR2 sequences are SGHTA and FQGNSA. The chain's CDR3 is CASSARTSIYEQYF. DNA of the CDR3: TGTGCCAGCAGCGCTAGGACTAGCATCTACGAGCAGTACTTC.

The V call is TRBV7-8, the J call TRBJ1-6; possibly TRBD1 for D (6 bases). The V gene lost 4 bases and the J gene lost 6 bases, with 10 bases spanning the gap. CDR1 is SGHVS and CDR2 is FQNEAQ in the germline V gene. The length of the CDR3 is 14 residues. CDR3 DNA: TGTGCCAGCAGCTCAGGGGCAACTAATTCACCCCTCCACTTT. Translating it yields CASSSGATNSPLHF.

The chain couples TRBV7-9 to TRBJ1-2, with D possibly being TRBD1 (6 bases). The CDR3 covers 13 residues. The V gene lost 2 bases and the J gene lost 7 bases, with 11 bases spanning the gap. Germline V gene lookup returns CDR1 SEHNR and CDR2 FQNEAQ (reference sequence). CDR3 DNA: TGTGCCAGCAGCTTAATGGGGGGCCTTGGCTACACCTTC. Its translation: CASSLMGGLGYTF.

This clone was found once. The chain is built from TRBV5-1 and TRBJ2-3; 9 bases agree with TRBD2. This CDR3 comprises 14 residues. The germline gives CDR1 SGHRS, CDR2 YFSETQ. Losses at the gene ends were 6 bases for V and 1 base for J; bases not matched to a gene: 3. The CDR3 loop reads CASTVAGGTDTQYF. The CDR3 DNA reads TGCGCCAGCACCGTAGCGGGAGGCACAGATACGCAGTATTTT.